Following are 28 T cell receptor beta chains from one sample sequenced in a study of long-term antiretroviral therapy in people with HIV. Researchers ran immunoSEQ v3.0 at survey level. Here immunoSEQ multiplex PCR was the method, and the copy in TCRdb shows in-frame clones only, minus some. Of fewer than 25,000 clones listed, 95% are singletons. The sample here was unsorted PBMCs, taken roughly 5.1 years after starting antiretroviral therapy. The origin of the receptors is a woman between 45 and 60 years old with HIV.

CDR3 sequence (DNA): TGTGCCAGCAGCCCCCGTGCGACAGCGAACACCGGGGAGCTGTTTTTT. As protein: CASSPRATANTGELFF. The chain recombines TRBV7-9 with TRBJ2-2; D may be TRBD1 (5 bases). V was pared by 5 bases and J by 0 bases, with 13 bases between. Germline assignment: CDR1 SEHNR and CDR2 FQNEAQ (reference sequence). The CDR3 runs 16 residues.

V is TRBV5-1 and J is TRBJ2-1; 7 bases fit TRBD2. Unmatched junction bases numbered 14, after V lost 2 bases and J lost 9 bases. The CDR3 consists of 16 residues. CDR1 is SGHRS and CDR2 is YFSETQ in the germline V gene. CDR3: CASSLIGGSEGIEQFF. The CDR3 nucleotides read TGCGCCAGCAGCTTAATAGGCGGGAGCGAGGGGATTGAGCAGTTCTTC. The entire variable domain, with the rest obtained from reference TRBV5-1 and TRBJ2-1, is as follows: KAGVTQTPRYLIKTRGQQVTLSCSPISGHRSVSWYQQTPGQGLQFLFEYFSETQRNKGNFPGRFSGRQFSNSRSEMNVSTLELGDSALYLCASSLIGGSEGIEQFFGPGTRLTVL.

The V gene is TRBV6-6, the J gene TRBJ1-4; D is perhaps TRBD1 (6 bases). Germline V gene data show CDR1 as MNHNY and CDR2 as SVGAGI (reference sequence). Trimming removed 2 bases at V and 7 bases at J, with 14 bases between. The length of the CDR3 is 15 residues. Here the CDR3 reads CASSYGQGRGEKLFF. The CDR3 nucleotides are TGTGCCAGCAGTTACGGGCAGGGGCGGGGTGAAAAACTGTTTTTT.

This chain uses TRBV15 with TRBJ2-6; the D gene is possibly TRBD1 (6 bases). Germline V gives CDR1 LNHNV, CDR2 YYDKDF (reference sequence). The V gene lost 0 bases and the J gene lost 0 bases, with 9 bases spanning the gap. CDR3 size: 17 residues. The CDR3 here is CATSREGHHSGANVLTF. The CDR3 DNA reads TGTGCCACCAGCAGAGAGGGACACCACTCTGGGGCCAACGTCCTGACTTTC.

The chain recombines TRBV19 with TRBJ2-3, with 9 bases fitting TRBD2. The length of the CDR3 is 15 residues. J gave up 6 bases and V 3 bases, and 7 bases lay outside the gene matches. Germline CDR1 reads LNHDA; CDR2 reads SQIVND (reference sequence). The CDR3 region has the DNA TGTGCCAGTAGTATCGGCGGGAGGGAGGGGGATACGCAGTATTTT. Translating gives CASSIGGREGDTQYF.

The V and J genes are TRBV5-1 and TRBJ1-3; D not resolved. Deletions cut 0 bases from V and 9 bases from J, with 7 bases between. The CDR3 has 12 residues. Germline values: CDR1 SGHRS, CDR2 YFSETQ. CDR3 protein: CASSLEAGTIYF. The CDR3 DNA is TGCGCCAGCAGCTTGGAAGCCGGCACCATATATTTT.

V usage is TRBV5-8 and J usage is TRBJ1-2; tentatively, D is TRBD1 (5 bases). Germline-derived CDR1 and CDR2 are SGHTS and YDEGEE. V was trimmed by 0 bases and J by 7 bases, leaving 28 bases between them. The CDR3 sequence is 19 residues long. The DNA of the CDR3 is TGTGCCAGCAGCTTGGCCGGGTACCCCCCCAAGGGGCGAGGGTCTGGCTACACCTTC. Translation gives CASSLAGYPPKGRGSGYTF. Drawing the rest from reference TRBV5-8 and TRBJ1-2, the complete variable domain is EAGVTQSPTHLIKTRGQQATLRCSPISGHTSVYWYQQALGLGLQFLLWYDEGEERNRGNFPPRFSGRQFPNYSSELNVNALELEDSALYLCASSLAGYPPKGRGSGYTFGSGTRLTVV.

This clone was observed a single time. The CDR3 region has the DNA TGTGCCAGCAGCGGGACAGGATTGAACACTGAAGCTTTCTTT. It specifies CASSGTGLNTEAFF. The chain carries TRBV9 and TRBJ1-1; 7 positions match TRBD1. CDR1 and CDR2 from the germline V gene are SGDLS and YYNGEE. The CDR3 loop spans 14 amino acids. V gave up 3 bases and J gave up 0 bases; unmatched junction bases: 2.

The rearrangement links TRBV9 to TRBJ2-7, with D hard to call. V was clipped by 0 bases and J by 5 bases, with 12 bases between them. Per germline, CDR1 SGDLS and CDR2 YYNGEE. This CDR3 spans 14 amino acids. The CDR3, as DNA: TGTGCCAGCAGCGTAGGGGTGGGAATCCACGAGCAGTACTTC. Translating gives CASSVGVGIHEQYF.

The chain is built from TRBV7-8 and TRBJ2-2; D unresolved. V was cut by 2 bases and J by 0 bases, with 7 bases left in between. Germline assignment: CDR1 SGHVS and CDR2 FQNEAQ. The CDR3 is 15 amino acids. The CDR3 DNA reads TGTGCCAGCAGCTTAAGCAGGACGAACACCGGGGAGCTGTTTTTT. As protein: CASSLSRTNTGELFF.

The rearrangement uses TRBV5-1 and TRBJ2-7, with 9 bases that match TRBD1. The germline V gene encodes CDR1 SGHRS and CDR2 YFSETQ. This CDR3 has 13 residues. J gave up 6 bases and V 7 bases, and 8 bases lay outside the gene matches. In nucleotides, the CDR3 is TGCGCCAGCCGGACAGGGGAATTGGGCGAGCAGTACTTC. Its translation is CASRTGELGEQYF.

The chain has TRBV7-3 and TRBJ2-2; D ambiguous. Germline V gives CDR1 SGHTA, CDR2 FQGTGA. The V and J ends lost 2 bases and 6 bases respectively, with 7 bases between them. The CDR3 covers 13 residues. The CDR3 region has the DNA TGTGCCAGCAGCTTATTTGAAGCCGGGGAGCTGTTTTTT. Protein product: CASSLFEAGELFF.

V usage is TRBV10-3 and J usage is TRBJ2-5; D is uncertain. Trimming took off 6 bases at V and 13 bases at J, with 15 bases between the two ends. The CDR3 is made up of 11 amino acids. Germline CDR1 and CDR2: ENHRY and SYGVKD. The CDR3 sequence is CAISGHSGWYF. DNA of the CDR3: TGTGCCATCAGCGGCCACTCAGGATGGTACTTC.

CDR3 residues: CASSTTGNSNQPQHF. CDR3 DNA sequence: TGTGCCAGCAGCACCACAGGAAATAGCAATCAGCCCCAGCATTTT. This chain connects TRBV2 to TRBJ1-5, with a weak D call TRBD1 (5 bases). V was pared by 6 bases and J by 0 bases, with 12 bases between. Germline V gene data show CDR1 as SNHLY and CDR2 as FYNNEI. The CDR3 is 15 residues long.

This chain joins TRBV18 and TRBJ1-1; D gene ambiguous. V lost 1 base and J 7 bases, leaving 22 bases between the germline ends. The CDR3 contains 17 residues. Germline V gene lookup returns CDR1 KGHSH and CDR2 LQKENI. The chain's CDR3 is CASSPLIISGVRDEAFF. DNA for the CDR3: TGTGCCAGCTCACCACTCATCATAAGCGGGGTAAGGGATGAAGCTTTCTTT.

The chain has TRBV6-1 and TRBJ2-2; 8 bases line up with TRBD2. The J segment lost 1 base and the V segment lost 5 bases, leaving 3 bases of the junction unmatched. The CDR3 contains 15 residues. Germline lookup yields CDR1 MNHNS and CDR2 SASEGT. The CDR3 region is CASSRTSWNTGELFF. The CDR3 nucleotides are TGTGCCAGCAGTCGGACTAGCTGGAACACCGGGGAGCTGTTTTTT.

The genes are TRBV21-1 and TRBJ2-7; the D call of TRBD1 is as the table states it, not checked on the DNA. TRBV21-1 is a recognized pseudogene. This CDR3 is built from 14 residues. The CDR3 region is CASVGQGEIHEQYF. The CDR3 region has the DNA TGTGCCAGCGTGGGGCAGGGGGAAATCCACGAGCAGTACTTC.

The chain joins TRBV4-1 to TRBJ2-7, with D unclear. V was shortened by 1 base and J by 4 bases, with 5 bases between the two germline ends. CDR1 is MGHRA, CDR2 YSYEKL, per germline. The CDR3 loop spans 12 amino acids. CDR3 residues: CASSQVGYEQYF. The CDR3 DNA reads as TGCGCCAGCAGCCAAGTTGGTTACGAGCAGTACTTC.

The chain uses TRBV5-4 and TRBJ1-1; 7 positions agree with TRBD1. The germline V gene encodes CDR1 SGHNT and CDR2 YYREEE (reference sequence). Trimming took 4 bases from V and 2 from J; bases not matched to a gene: 5. This CDR3 region has 14 residues. This CDR3 reads CASSQDRLNTEAFF. Written as DNA, the CDR3 is TGTGCCAGCAGCCAGGACAGGTTAAACACTGAAGCTTTCTTT. The full variable domain, completed using reference TRBV5-4 and TRBJ1-1, is ETGVTQSPTHLIKTRGQQVTLRCSSQSGHNTVSWYQQALGQGPQFIFQYYREEENGRGNFPPRFSGLQFPNYSSELNVNALELDDSALYLCASSQDRLNTEAFFGQGTRLTVV.

This chain uses TRBV27 with TRBJ2-1; TRBD2 matches 13 bases. Trimming removed 5 bases from V and 7 bases from J; junction bases left unmatched: 5. This CDR3 region has 15 residues. Germline loops: CDR1 MNHEY, CDR2 SMNVEV (reference sequence). The CDR3 region is CASSPGTSGKNEQFF. The DNA for the CDR3 is TGTGCCAGCAGTCCCGGGACTAGCGGGAAGAATGAGCAGTTCTTC.

The gene calls are TRBV5-4 and TRBJ2-1; D perhaps matches TRBD1 (5 bases). The CDR3 loop spans 16 amino acids. The germline V and J ends were trimmed by 4 bases and 3 bases, with 17 bases remaining between them. Looked up from germline, CDR1 is SGHNT and CDR2 is YYREEE (reference sequence). The CDR3 DNA reads as TGTGCCAGCAGCCAAGTTAACAGGCCCCTCTACAATGAGCAGTTCTTC. Protein: CASSQVNRPLYNEQFF.

V gene TRBV4-3 combines with J gene TRBJ2-7; TRBD2 is a possible D gene (5 bases). This CDR3 has 14 residues. CDR1 and CDR2 (germline): LGHNA, YSLEER. V was cut by 0 bases and J by 4 bases, with 10 bases left in between. Written as DNA, the CDR3 is TGCGCCAGCAGCCAAGATTTCAGCGGTTACGAGCAGTACTTC. This gives the protein CASSQDFSGYEQYF.

This rearrangement joins TRBV2 to TRBJ2-1; tentatively, D is TRBD2 (6 bases). Trimming pared 7 bases from V and 14 bases from J, leaving 18 bases between. The CDR3 has 12 amino acids. Germline lookup yields CDR1 SNHLY and CDR2 FYNNEI. The CDR3 sequence is CASTQWEVTEFF. In nucleotides, the CDR3 is TGTGCCAGCACTCAATGGGAGGTGACAGAGTTCTTC. The full variable domain, its missing parts supplied by reference TRBV2 and TRBJ2-1, is EPEVTQTPSHQVTQMGQEVILRCVPISNHLYFYWYRQILGQKVEFLVSFYNNEISEKSEIFDDQFSVERPDGSNFTLKIRSTKLEDSAMYFCASTQWEVTEFFGPGTRLTVL.

The CDR3 DNA reads TGTGCCAGCAGTGGACCCGGGGTTACTGAAGCTTTCTTT. Its protein product is CASSGPGVTEAFF. This rearrangement joins TRBV2 to TRBJ1-1; D gene uncertain. Trimming removed 4 bases from V and 5 bases from J, with 11 bases in between. Germline lookup yields CDR1 SNHLY and CDR2 FYNNEI. CDR3 length: 13 residues. The variable domain in full, completed from reference TRBV2 and TRBJ1-1, reads EPEVTQTPSHQVTQMGQEVILRCVPISNHLYFYWYRQILGQKVEFLVSFYNNEISEKSEIFDDQFSVERPDGSNFTLKIRSTKLEDSAMYFCASSGPGVTEAFFGQGTRLTVV.

This clone was counted once. V gene TRBV29-1 combines with J gene TRBJ1-1; 9 nucleotides agree with TRBD1. The V and J ends lost 5 bases and 6 bases, in that order; junction bases with no gene match: 7. The CDR3 consists of 13 residues. CDR1 is SQVTM, CDR2 ANQGSEA, per germline. The CDR3 DNA reads as TGCAGCGTTCTGCCGGGACAGGGCTCTGAAGCTTTCTTT. Translating it yields CSVLPGQGSEAFF.

The chain couples TRBV6-5 to TRBJ2-1; a possible D gene is TRBD1 (7 bases). Germline lookup yields CDR1 MNHEY and CDR2 SVGAGI. CDR3 length: 13 amino acids. The V end lost 6 bases, the J end lost 7 bases, and 13 bases lay between the germline ends. This chain's CDR3 is CASSPRGRNEQFF. The CDR3 DNA reads as TGTGCCAGCAGCCCCAGGGGGAGGAATGAGCAGTTCTTC.

V gene TRBV10-3 combines with J gene TRBJ1-2; D gene ambiguous. The V gene lost 6 bases and the J gene lost 8 bases, with 16 bases spanning the gap. Germline loops: CDR1 ENHRY, CDR2 SYGVKD. CDR3 size: 13 residues. CDR3 residues: CAIREGSGRGYTF. The CDR3 DNA reads TGTGCCATCAGAGAGGGTTCAGGTCGAGGCTACACCTTC.

The chain carries TRBV9 and TRBJ1-2; no clear D. Germline-derived CDR1 and CDR2 are SGDLS and YYNGEE. V was trimmed by 5 bases and J by 7 bases, leaving 9 bases between them. The CDR3 extends over 11 amino acids. The CDR3 DNA sequence: TGTGCCAGCAGTTCCGTATTTGGCTACACCTTC. It yields the protein CASSSVFGYTF.